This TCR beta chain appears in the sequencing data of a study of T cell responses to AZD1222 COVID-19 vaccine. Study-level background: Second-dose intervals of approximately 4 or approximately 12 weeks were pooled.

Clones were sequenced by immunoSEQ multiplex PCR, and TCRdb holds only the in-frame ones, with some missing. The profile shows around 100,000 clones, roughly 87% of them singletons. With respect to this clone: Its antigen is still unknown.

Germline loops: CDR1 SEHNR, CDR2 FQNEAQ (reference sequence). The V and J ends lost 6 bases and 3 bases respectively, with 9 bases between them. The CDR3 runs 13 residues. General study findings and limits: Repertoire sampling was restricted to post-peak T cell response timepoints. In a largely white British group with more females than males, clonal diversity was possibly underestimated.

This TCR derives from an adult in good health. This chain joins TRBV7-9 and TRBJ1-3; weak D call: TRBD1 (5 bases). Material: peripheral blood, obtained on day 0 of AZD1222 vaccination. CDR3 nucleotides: TGTGCCAGCAGTCCAGGGCTTGGAAACACCATATATTTT. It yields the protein CASSPGLGNTIYF. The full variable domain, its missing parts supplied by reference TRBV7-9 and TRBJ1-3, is DTGVSQNPRHKITKRGQNVTFRCDPISEHNRLYWYRQTLGQGPEFLTYFQNEAQLEKSRLLSDRFSAERPKGSFSTLEIQRTEQGDSAMYLCASSPGLGNTIYFGEGSWLTVV.